Included here is one T cell receptor beta chain sequence, with context. Assay used: immunoSEQ multiplex PCR; TCRdb lists only in-frame clones, some missing. The data hold approximately 38,000 clones, with about nine tenths observed a single time. This specimen belongs to a study of blood T cell repertoires in COVID-19. CDR1 and CDR2 from the germline V gene are MGHRA and YSYEKL. This CDR3 contains 15 residues. With 0 bases removed from V and 0 bases from J, the gap between germline ends came to 6 bases. The sequenced material came from peripheral blood. This sequence was found in a man aged 50 or older with active or convalescent COVID-19. The chain links TRBV4-1 to TRBJ1-5; D is unresolved. CDR3 nucleotides: TGCGCCAGCAGCCAAGATGGGCTTAGCAATCAGCCCCAGCATTTT. This gives the protein CASSQDGLSNQPQHF.